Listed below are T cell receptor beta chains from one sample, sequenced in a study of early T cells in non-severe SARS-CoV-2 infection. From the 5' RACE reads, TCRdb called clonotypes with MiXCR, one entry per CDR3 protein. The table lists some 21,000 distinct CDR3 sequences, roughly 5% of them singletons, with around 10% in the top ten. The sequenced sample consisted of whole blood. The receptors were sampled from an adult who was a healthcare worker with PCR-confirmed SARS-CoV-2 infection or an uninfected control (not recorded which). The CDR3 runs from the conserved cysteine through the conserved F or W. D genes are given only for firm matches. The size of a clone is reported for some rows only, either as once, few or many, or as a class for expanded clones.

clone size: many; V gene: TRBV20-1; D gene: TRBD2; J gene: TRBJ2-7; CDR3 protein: CSAPSGGRSSYEQYF; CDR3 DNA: TGCAGTGCTCCCTCTGGCGGGAGGAGCTCCTACGAGCAGTACTTC
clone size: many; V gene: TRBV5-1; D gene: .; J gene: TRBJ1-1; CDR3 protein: CASSLVLGDTEAFF; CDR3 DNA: TGCGCCAGCAGCTTGGTCTTGGGGGACACTGAAGCTTTCTTT
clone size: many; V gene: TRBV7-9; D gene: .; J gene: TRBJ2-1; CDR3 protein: CASSRSLVGNNEQFF; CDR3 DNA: TGTGCCAGCAGCCGCAGCCTGGTCGGAAACAATGAGCAGTTCTTC
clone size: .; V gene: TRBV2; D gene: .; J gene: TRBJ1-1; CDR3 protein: CASSENTEAFF; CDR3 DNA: TGTGCCAGCAGTGAAAACACTGAAGCTTTCTTT
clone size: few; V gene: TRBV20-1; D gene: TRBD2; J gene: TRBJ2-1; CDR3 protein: CSARLPSGTDEQFF; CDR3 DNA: TGCAGTGCTAGATTGCCTAGCGGGACCGATGAGCAGTTCTTC
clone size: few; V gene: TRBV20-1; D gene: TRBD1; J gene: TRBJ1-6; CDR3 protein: CSASSGTANSPLHF; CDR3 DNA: TGCAGTGCTAGTTCAGGGACAGCTAATTCACCCCTCCACTTT
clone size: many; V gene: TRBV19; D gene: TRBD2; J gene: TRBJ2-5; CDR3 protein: CASSIGGTSVRETQYF; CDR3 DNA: TGTGCCAGTAGTATAGGTGGGACTAGCGTACGAGAGACCCAGTACTTC
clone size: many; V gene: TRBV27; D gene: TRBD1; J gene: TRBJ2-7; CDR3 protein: CASSRTGESYEQYF; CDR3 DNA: TGTGCCAGCAGTCGGACAGGAGAGTCCTACGAGCAGTACTTC
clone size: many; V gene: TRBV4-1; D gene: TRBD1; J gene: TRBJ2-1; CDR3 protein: CASSPAGTGGFNEQFF; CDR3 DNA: TGCGCCAGCAGCCCAGCCGGGACAGGGGGCTTCAATGAGCAGTTCTTC
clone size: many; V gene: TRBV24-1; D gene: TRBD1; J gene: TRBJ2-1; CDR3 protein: CATRSADRMYNEQFF; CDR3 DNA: TGTGCCACCCGGTCCGCGGACAGGATGTACAATGAGCAGTTCTTC